This T cell receptor beta chain derives from a study of regulatory T cells in long-lasting Graves disease. Study-wide findings and caveats: TCR diversity was lower in persistent Graves' patients (versus newly diagnosed ones).

CDR1 is DFQATT and CDR2 is SNEGSKA in the germline V gene (reference sequence). V trimming: 2 bases; J trimming: 4 bases; junction bases outside the gene matches: 3. This CDR3 is built from 14 residues. Construction of the TCR beta libraries employed iRepertoire HTBI primers in conjunction with Arm-PCR of CDR3 regions. In TCRdb, the multiplex PCR reads were re-called with MiXCR into one record per CDR3 protein. Of 350,000 to 400,000 distinct CDR3 sequences detected, 15% to 17% appear once; the ten largest clones hold about a fifth. In this sample, this clonotype turned up a few times. Its antigen is currently unknown. The time point here: newly diagnosed GD, antithyroid drugs for less than 3 months. Scientists built the TCR library using RNA that was extracted from PBMCs.

The V and J genes are TRBV20-1 and TRBJ2-5, with 11 bases aligning to TRBD2. The specimen comprised peripheral blood mononuclear cells (PBMCs), sampled at new diagnosis, from a patient treated with antithyroid drugs. The clonotype was recovered from a female donor with Graves disease. CDR3 region: CSARIAGGGETQYF. CDR3 DNA sequence: TGCAGTGCTAGAATAGCGGGAGGGGGAGAGACCCAGTACTTC.